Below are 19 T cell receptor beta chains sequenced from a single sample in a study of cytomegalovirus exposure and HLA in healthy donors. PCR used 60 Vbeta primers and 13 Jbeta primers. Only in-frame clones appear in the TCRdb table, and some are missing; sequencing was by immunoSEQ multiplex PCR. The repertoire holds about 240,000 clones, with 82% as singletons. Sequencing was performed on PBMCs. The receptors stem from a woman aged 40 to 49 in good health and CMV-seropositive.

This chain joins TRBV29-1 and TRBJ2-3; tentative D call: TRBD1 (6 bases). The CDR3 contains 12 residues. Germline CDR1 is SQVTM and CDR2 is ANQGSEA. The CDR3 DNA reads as TGCTCCTCCACCAGGGGTCAAGATACGCAGTATTTT. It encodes CSSTRGQDTQYF.

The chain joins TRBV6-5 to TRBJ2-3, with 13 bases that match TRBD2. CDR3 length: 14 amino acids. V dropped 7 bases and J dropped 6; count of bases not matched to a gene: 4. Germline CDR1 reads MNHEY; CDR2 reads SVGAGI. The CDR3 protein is CASTVLAGGDTQYF. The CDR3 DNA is TGTGCCAGCACCGTACTAGCGGGGGGGGATACGCAGTATTTT.

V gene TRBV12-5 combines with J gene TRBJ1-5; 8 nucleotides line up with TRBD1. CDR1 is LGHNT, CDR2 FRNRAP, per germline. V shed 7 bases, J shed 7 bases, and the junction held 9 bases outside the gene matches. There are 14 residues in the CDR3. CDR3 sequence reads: CASAVTGGGQPQHF. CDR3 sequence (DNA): TGTGCTAGTGCCGTAACAGGGGGAGGACAGCCCCAGCATTTT. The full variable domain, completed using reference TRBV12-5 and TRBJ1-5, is DARVTQTPRHKVTEMGQEVTMRCQPILGHNTVFWYRQTMMQGLELLAYFRNRAPLDDSGMPKDRFSAEMPDATLATLKIQPSEPRDSAVYFCASAVTGGGQPQHFGDGTRLSIL.

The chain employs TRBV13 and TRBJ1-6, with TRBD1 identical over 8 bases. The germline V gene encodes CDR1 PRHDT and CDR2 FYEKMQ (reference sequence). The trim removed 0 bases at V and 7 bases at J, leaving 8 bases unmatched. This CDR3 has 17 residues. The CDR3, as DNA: TGTGCCAGCAGCTTAGGCCTCAGGGGGCCGGGCAATTCACCCCTCCACTTT. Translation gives CASSLGLRGPGNSPLHF.

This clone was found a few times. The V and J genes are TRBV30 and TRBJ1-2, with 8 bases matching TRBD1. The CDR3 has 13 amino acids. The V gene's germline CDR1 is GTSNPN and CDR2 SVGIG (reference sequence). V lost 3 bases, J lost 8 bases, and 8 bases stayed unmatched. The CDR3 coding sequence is TGTGCCTGGAGCCCCGGACAGGGTCGGGGCTACACCTTC. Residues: CAWSPGQGRGYTF.

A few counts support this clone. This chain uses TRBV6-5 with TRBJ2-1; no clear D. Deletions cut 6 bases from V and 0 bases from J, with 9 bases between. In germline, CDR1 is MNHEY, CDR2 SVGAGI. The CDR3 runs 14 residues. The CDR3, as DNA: TGTGCCAGCAGAAAGTGGGCCTCCTACAATGAGCAGTTCTTC. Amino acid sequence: CASRKWASYNEQFF.

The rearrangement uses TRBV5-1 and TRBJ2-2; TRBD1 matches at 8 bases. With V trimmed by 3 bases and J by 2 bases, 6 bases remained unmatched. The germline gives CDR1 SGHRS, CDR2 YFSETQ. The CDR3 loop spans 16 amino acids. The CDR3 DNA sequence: TGCGCCAGCAGCTCCAGACAGGGGTCAAACACCGGGGAGCTGTTTTTT. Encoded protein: CASSSRQGSNTGELFF.

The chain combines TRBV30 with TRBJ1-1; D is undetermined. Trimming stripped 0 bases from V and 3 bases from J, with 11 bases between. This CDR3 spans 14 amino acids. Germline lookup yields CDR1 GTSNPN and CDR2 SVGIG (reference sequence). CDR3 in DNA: TGTGCCTGGAGTGTACGACTGACCCACACTGAAGCTTTCTTT. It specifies CAWSVRLTHTEAFF.

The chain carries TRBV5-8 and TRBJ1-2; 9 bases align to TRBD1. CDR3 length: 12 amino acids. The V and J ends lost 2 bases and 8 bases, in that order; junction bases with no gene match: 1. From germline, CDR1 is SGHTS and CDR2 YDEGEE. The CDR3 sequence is CASSFGTGGYTF. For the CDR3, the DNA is TGTGCCAGCAGCTTCGGGACAGGGGGCTACACCTTC.

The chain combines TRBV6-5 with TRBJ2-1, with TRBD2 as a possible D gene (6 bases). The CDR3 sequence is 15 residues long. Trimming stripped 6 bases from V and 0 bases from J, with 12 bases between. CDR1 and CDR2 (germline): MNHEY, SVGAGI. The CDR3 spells CASREGIYSYNEQFF. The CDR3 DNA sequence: TGTGCCAGCAGGGAGGGGATATACTCCTACAATGAGCAGTTCTTC.

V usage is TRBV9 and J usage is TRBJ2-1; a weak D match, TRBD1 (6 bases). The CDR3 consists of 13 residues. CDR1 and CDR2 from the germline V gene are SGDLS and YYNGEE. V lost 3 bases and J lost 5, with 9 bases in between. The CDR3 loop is CASSDRAHNEQFF. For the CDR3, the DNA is TGTGCCAGCAGCGACAGGGCCCACAATGAGCAGTTCTTC.

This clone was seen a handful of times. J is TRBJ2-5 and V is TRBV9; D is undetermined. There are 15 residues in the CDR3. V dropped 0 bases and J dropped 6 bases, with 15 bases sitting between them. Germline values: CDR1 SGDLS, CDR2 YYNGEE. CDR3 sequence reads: CASSVDPKPEKTQYF. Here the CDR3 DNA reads TGTGCCAGCAGCGTAGACCCAAAGCCCGAGAAGACCCAGTACTTC.

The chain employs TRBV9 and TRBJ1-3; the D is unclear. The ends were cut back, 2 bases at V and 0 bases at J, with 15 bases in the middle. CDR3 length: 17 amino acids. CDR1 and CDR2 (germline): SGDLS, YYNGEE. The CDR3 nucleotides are TGTGCCAGCAGCGTTATTGCGGGCGGCCACTCTGGAAACACCATATATTTT. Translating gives CASSVIAGGHSGNTIYF.

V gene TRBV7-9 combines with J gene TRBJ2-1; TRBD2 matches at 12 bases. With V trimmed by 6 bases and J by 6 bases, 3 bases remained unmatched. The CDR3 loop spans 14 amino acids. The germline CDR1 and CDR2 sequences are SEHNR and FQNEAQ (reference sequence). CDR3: CASRVTSGSNEQFF. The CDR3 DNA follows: TGTGCCAGCAGGGTGACTAGCGGGAGCAATGAGCAGTTCTTC.

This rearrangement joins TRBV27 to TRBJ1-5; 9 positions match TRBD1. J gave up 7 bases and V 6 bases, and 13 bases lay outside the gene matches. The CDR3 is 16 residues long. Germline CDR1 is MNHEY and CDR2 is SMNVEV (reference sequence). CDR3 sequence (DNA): TGTGCCAGCAGATCGCGAGACAGGGGGAATGGGCAGCCCCAGCATTTT. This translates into CASRSRDRGNGQPQHF.

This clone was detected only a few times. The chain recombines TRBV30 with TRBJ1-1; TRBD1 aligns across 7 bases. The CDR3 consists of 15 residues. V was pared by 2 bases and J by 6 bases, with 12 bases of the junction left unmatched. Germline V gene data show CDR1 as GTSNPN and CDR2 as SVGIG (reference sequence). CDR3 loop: CAWSPTGLMNAEAFF. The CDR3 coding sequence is TGTGCCTGGAGTCCGACAGGGTTAATGAATGCTGAAGCTTTCTTT.

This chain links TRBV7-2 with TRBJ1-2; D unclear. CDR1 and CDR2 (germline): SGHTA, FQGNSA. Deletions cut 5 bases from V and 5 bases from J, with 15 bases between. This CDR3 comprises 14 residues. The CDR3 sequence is CASSVVNSGYGYTF. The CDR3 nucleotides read TGTGCCAGCAGCGTTGTCAACAGTGGGTATGGCTACACCTTC.

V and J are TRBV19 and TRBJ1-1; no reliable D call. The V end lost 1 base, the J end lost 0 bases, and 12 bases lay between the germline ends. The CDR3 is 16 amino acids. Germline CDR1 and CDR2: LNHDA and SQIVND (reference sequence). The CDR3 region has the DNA TGTGCCAGTAGTATAGGTATGGGCATTTTGAACACTGAAGCTTTCTTT. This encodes CASSIGMGILNTEAFF.

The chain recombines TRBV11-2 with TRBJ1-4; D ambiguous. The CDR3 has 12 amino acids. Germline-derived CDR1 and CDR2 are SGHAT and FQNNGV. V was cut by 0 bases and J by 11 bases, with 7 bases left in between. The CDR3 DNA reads TGTGCCAGCAGCTTAGATGTACGGAAACTGTTTTTT. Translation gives CASSLDVRKLFF.